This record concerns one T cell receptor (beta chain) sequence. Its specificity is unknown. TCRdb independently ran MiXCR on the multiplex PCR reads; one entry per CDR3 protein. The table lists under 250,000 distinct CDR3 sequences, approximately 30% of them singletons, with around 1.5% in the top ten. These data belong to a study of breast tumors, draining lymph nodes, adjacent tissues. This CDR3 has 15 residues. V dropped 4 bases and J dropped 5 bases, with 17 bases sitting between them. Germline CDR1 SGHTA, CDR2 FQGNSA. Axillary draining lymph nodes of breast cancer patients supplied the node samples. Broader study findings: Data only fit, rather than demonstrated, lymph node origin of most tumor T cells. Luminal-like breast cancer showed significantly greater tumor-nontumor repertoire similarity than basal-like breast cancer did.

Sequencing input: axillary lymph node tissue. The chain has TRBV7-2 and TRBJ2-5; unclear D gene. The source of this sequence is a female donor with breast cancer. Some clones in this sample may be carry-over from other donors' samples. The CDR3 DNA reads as TGTGCCAGCAGCTCGCAAGCTGGAGTAGGGGAGACCCAGTACTTC. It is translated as CASSSQAGVGETQYF.